This is a list of T cell receptor beta chains from one sample in a study of T cell responses to AZD1222 COVID-19 vaccine. Clones were sequenced by immunoSEQ multiplex PCR, and TCRdb holds only the in-frame ones, with some missing. The data contain about 120,000 clones, just under 95% of them singletons. The specimen was peripheral blood, collected 28 days after the second AZD1222 dose. These receptors all stem from an adult who received the AZD1222 COVID-19 vaccine. The CDR3 runs from the conserved cysteine through the conserved F or W. Fields, in order: clone size, J gene, D gene, V gene, CDR3 protein, CDR3 DNA. D genes are given only for firm matches. The size field is filled for only some rows; it gives once, few, many or a size class.

once TRBJ1-2 - TRBV3-1/TRBV3-2 CASSQEFFGGAVGNYGYTF TGTGCCAGCAGCCAAGAATTTTTCGGGGGGGCTGTGGGGAACTATGGCTACACCTTC
- TRBJ1-4 - TRBV7-6 CASSLVYTRDPATNEKLFF TGTGCCAGCAGCTTAGTGTATACACGTGATCCTGCAACTAATGAAAAACTGTTTTTT
- TRBJ1-2 TRBD1 TRBV7-9 CASSLTGVGGYTF TGTGCCAGCAGCTTAACAGGGGTGGGCGGCTACACCTTC
few TRBJ1-3 - TRBV5-4 CASSLAGSNTIYF TGTGCCAGCAGCTTGGCTGGGTCCAACACCATATATTTT
once TRBJ1-2 - TRBV4-1 CASSQGQFYGYTF TGCGCCAGCAGCCAAGGACAGTTCTATGGCTACACCTTC
- TRBJ1-4 - TRBV7-9 CASHGWGSGNEKLFF TGTGCCAGCCATGGCTGGGGCAGTGGTAATGAAAAACTGTTTTTT
- TRBJ2-3 - TRBV18 CASSSPSSTDTQYF TGTGCCAGCTCATCTCCATCTAGCACAGATACGCAGTATTTT
- TRBJ1-6 - TRBV7-2 CASSLDSGADSPLHF TGTGCCAGCAGCTTAGACTCGGGGGCAGATTCACCCCTCCACTTT
- TRBJ1-2 - TRBV30 CAWSGGQTLNYGYTF TGTGCCTGGAGTGGAGGACAAACGCTAAACTATGGCTACACCTTC
- TRBJ1-2 - TRBV6-5 CASSSGGVNYGYTF TGTGCCAGCAGTTCGGGAGGGGTGAACTATGGCTACACCTTC
- TRBJ1-2 - TRBV3-1/TRBV3-2 CASSQVLEAHYGYTF TGTGCCAGCAGCCAGGTACTTGAGGCCCACTATGGCTACACCTTC
- TRBJ1-3 - TRBV5-1 CASTPGSYSGNTIYF TGCGCCAGCACCCCCGGGTCGTACTCTGGAAACACCATATATTTT
- TRBJ1-2 - TRBV4-1 CASSQDRYGYTF TGCGCCAGCAGCCAAGATCGATATGGCTACACCTTC
- TRBJ2-3 - TRBV5-1 CASSLGQSPDTQYF TGCGCCAGCAGCTTGGGACAGAGCCCCGATACGCAGTATTTT
few TRBJ1-1 TRBD1 TRBV11-2 CASSSPGQGNTEAFF TGTGCCAGCAGCTCGCCGGGACAGGGGAACACTGAAGCTTTCTTT
- TRBJ1-1 - TRBV5-1 CASSLGTVNTEAFF TGCGCCAGCAGCTTGGGTACCGTGAACACTGAAGCTTTCTTT
- TRBJ1-3 - TRBV9 CASSAIAETGNTIYF TGTGCCAGCAGCGCCATAGCTGAAACTGGAAACACCATATATTTT
- TRBJ1-6 - TRBV3-1/TRBV3-2 CASSQVRVGNSPLHF TGTGCCAGCAGCCAAGTGAGGGTGGGGAATTCACCCCTCCACTTT
- TRBJ1-4 TRBD1 TRBV15 CATSREGARTGDEKLFF TGTGCCACCAGCAGAGAGGGGGCAAGGACAGGGGATGAAAAACTGTTTTTT
- TRBJ2-7 TRBD1 TRBV28 CASNGSGTGSSYEQYF TGTGCCAGCAATGGTTCTGGGACAGGGAGCTCCTACGAGCAGTACTTC
- TRBJ1-2 TRBD1 TRBV7-9 CASGDRGPYTF TGTGCCAGCGGCGACAGGGGTCCCTACACCTTC
- TRBJ1-6 - TRBV5-1 CASSLGQGGSPLHF TGCGCCAGCAGCTTGGGTCAGGGTGGTTCACCCCTCCACTTT
once TRBJ1-1 - TRBV30 CAWDTEYYTEAFF TGTGCCTGGGATACAGAGTATTACACTGAAGCTTTCTTT
- TRBJ2-7 - TRBV20-1 CSARTRYEQYF TGCAGTGCGAGGACGAGGTACGAGCAGTACTTC
- TRBJ2-5 - TRBV7-8 CASSLGPDSQFQETQYF TGTGCCAGCAGCTTAGGTCCTGACTCGCAATTCCAAGAGACCCAGTACTTC
- TRBJ2-3 - TRBV6-5 CASSYSGTRTDTQYF TGTGCCAGCAGTTACTCCGGCACTCGTACAGATACGCAGTATTTT
- TRBJ1-2 - TRBV2 CASALNRDLLYGYTF TGTGCCAGCGCCCTGAACAGGGATCTCCTCTATGGCTACACCTTC
- TRBJ1-2 TRBD1 TRBV5-8 CASSLGQGLFYGYTF TGTGCCAGCAGCTTGGGACAGGGACTCTTCTATGGCTACACCTTC
- TRBJ1-1 - TRBV6-5 CASSYLGRGTEAFF TGTGCCAGCAGTTACTTAGGGCGTGGGACTGAAGCTTTCTTT
- TRBJ1-3 - TRBV11-2 CASSPRAGNTIYF TGTGCCAGCAGCCCTAGAGCGGGAAACACCATATATTTT
- TRBJ2-6 - TRBV7-2 CASSLVGSGANVLTF TGTGCCAGCAGCTTAGTAGGCTCTGGGGCCAACGTCCTGACTTTC
few TRBJ2-7 - TRBV2 CASSELAGLLRYEQYF TGTGCCAGCAGTGAACTAGCCGGGTTACTACGCTACGAGCAGTACTTC
- TRBJ2-5 - TRBV27 CASSLMQEGAETQYF TGTGCCAGCAGTTTAATGCAGGAAGGGGCGGAGACCCAGTACTTC
- TRBJ1-5 - TRBV6-8 CASSAPRGGQPQHF TGTGCCAGCAGTGCCCCCCGCGGGGGTCAGCCCCAGCATTTT
- TRBJ1-6 - TRBV6-5 CASSADSYSPLHF TGTGCCAGCAGCGCGGACAGTTACTCACCCCTCCACTTT
once TRBJ1-2 - TRBV19 CASSIGGRDGYTF TGTGCCAGTAGTATTGGCGGCAGAGATGGCTACACCTTC
- TRBJ2-4 - TRBV7-9 CASSSRQEGIAKNIQYF TGTGCCAGCAGCTCAAGACAGGAGGGGATCGCCAAAAACATTCAGTACTTC
- TRBJ2-6 - TRBV7-9 CASSLGPRGTSGANVLTF TGTGCCAGCAGCTTAGGCCCTCGGGGTACCTCTGGGGCCAACGTCCTGACTTTC
- TRBJ1-6 - TRBV19 CASSIRDTYSPLHF TGTGCCAGTAGTATCCGGGACACCTATTCACCCCTCCACTTT
- TRBJ2-1 TRBD2 TRBV7-9 CASSFLAGGEQFF TGTGCCAGCAGCTTTCTAGCGGGGGGTGAGCAGTTCTTC
- TRBJ1-1 - TRBV27 CASTGGMNTEAFF TGTGCCTCAACCGGCGGGATGAACACTGAAGCTTTCTTT
- TRBJ1-2 - TRBV30 CAWNLQGYYGYTF TGTGCCTGGAATCTACAGGGTTACTATGGCTACACCTTC
- TRBJ2-2 - TRBV3-1/TRBV3-2 CASSPWEKINTGELFF TGTGCCAGCAGCCCGTGGGAGAAGATTAACACCGGGGAGCTGTTTTTT
- TRBJ2-5 - TRBV6-2/TRBV6-3 CASSYTLGDGGHQETQYF TGTGCCAGCAGTTACACCCTTGGGGACGGGGGGCACCAAGAGACCCAGTACTTC
- TRBJ2-3 TRBD2 TRBV15 CATSRRAGGGGDTQYF TGTGCCACCAGCAGAAGGGCGGGGGGCGGAGGGGATACGCAGTATTTT
- TRBJ2-7 - TRBV5-1 CASSLGPGSYEQYF TGCGCCAGCAGCTTGGGCCCAGGATCCTACGAGCAGTACTTC
once TRBJ2-2 - TRBV4-3 CASSQAPFSIANTGELFF TGCGCCAGCAGCCAAGCGCCCTTTAGCATTGCGAACACCGGGGAGCTGTTTTTT
- TRBJ1-2 - TRBV5-6 CASSLTRNNYGYTF TGTGCCAGCAGCTTGACCCGGAACAACTATGGCTACACCTTC
- TRBJ1-5 - TRBV3-1/TRBV3-2 CASSLSTLHQPQHF TGTGCCAGCAGCCTGTCGACCCTCCATCAGCCCCAGCATTTT